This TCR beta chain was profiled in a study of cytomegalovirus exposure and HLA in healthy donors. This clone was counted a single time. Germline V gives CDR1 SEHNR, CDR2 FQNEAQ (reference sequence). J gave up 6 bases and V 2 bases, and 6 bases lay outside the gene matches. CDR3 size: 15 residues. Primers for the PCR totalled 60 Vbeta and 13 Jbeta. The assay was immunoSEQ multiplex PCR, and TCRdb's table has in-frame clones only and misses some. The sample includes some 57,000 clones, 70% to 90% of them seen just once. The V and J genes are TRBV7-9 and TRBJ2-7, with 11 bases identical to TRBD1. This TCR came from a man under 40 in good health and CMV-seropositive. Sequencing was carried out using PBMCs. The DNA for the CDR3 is TGTGCCAGCAGCTTAATTACCGGGACAGGGGGCGAGCAGTACTTC. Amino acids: CASSLITGTGGEQYF.